Listed here are 26 T cell receptor beta chains from one sample, sequenced in a study of OX40 agonist ivuxolimab in advanced cancers. Sequenced by immunoSEQ multiplex PCR; TCRdb stores in-frame clones only, minus some. The repertoire consists of 36,000 or so clones, with 88% occurring once and the leading ten covering 4%. The sequencing here drew on CD4+ or CD8+ T cells sorted from blood, taken in a trial of the OX40 agonist ivuxolimab. The receptors were sampled from an adult with an advanced solid tumor such as melanoma, head and neck, liver or kidney cancer.

V gene TRBV18 combines with J gene TRBJ1-2; the match to TRBD1 covers 8 bases. CDR1 KGHSH and CDR2 LQKENI come from the germline V gene. The junction had 2 bases not matched to a gene; V was cut back by 3 bases and J by 5 bases. The CDR3 contains 13 residues. CDR3 nucleotide sequence: TGTGCCAGCTCACCGGGACAGGCTTATGGCTACACCTTC. Residues: CASSPGQAYGYTF.

The table lists this clone with a count of one. The chain links TRBV28 to TRBJ2-5; 11 bases fit TRBD1. The CDR3 has 14 amino acids. Per the germline V gene, CDR1 is MDHEN and CDR2 is SYDVKM. V dropped 7 bases and J dropped 5; count of bases not matched to a gene: 6. The CDR3 bases are TGTGCCAGCAAACGGGACAGGGGGTGGGAGACCCAGTACTTC. Translation gives CASKRDRGWETQYF.

As DNA, the CDR3 is TGTGCCAGCTCACCCAACCTGCGGGGCCCGTCTGGAAACACCATATATTTT. Translated, it gives CASSPNLRGPSGNTIYF. V is TRBV18 and J is TRBJ1-3; a possible D gene is TRBD1 (5 bases). Germline CDR1 and CDR2: KGHSH and LQKENI. CDR3 length equals 17 residues. Trimming took 3 bases from V and 1 from J, leaving 16 bases between them.

The CDR3 region is CASSRQNTDTQYF. The DNA of the CDR3 is TGTGCCAGCAGCCGCCAGAACACAGATACGCAGTATTTT. The gene calls are TRBV7-2 and TRBJ2-3; D remains ambiguous. CDR1 is SGHTA, CDR2 FQGNSA, per germline. This CDR3 contains 13 residues. V was trimmed by 5 bases and J by 2 bases, leaving 8 bases between them.

The rearrangement uses TRBV6-5 and TRBJ1-6; no clear D gene. CDR1 and CDR2 from the germline V gene are MNHEY and SVGAGI. Trimming shortened V by 8 bases and J by 1 base, and 12 bases separated the two germline ends. The CDR3 spans 15 residues. CDR3 loop: CASRPPGSYNSPLHF. CDR3 nucleotide sequence: TGTGCCAGCCGTCCACCGGGGTCCTATAATTCACCCCTCCACTTT.

This clone was detected only once. J is TRBJ2-7 and V is TRBV9, with 10 bases fitting TRBD2. V was clipped by 1 base and J by 4 bases; unmatched bases: 5. In germline, CDR1 is SGDLS, CDR2 YYNGEE. CDR3 length: 15 amino acids. The CDR3 loop is CASSVTGTSVYEQYF. CDR3 sequence (DNA): TGTGCCAGCAGCGTAACCGGGACTAGCGTTTACGAGCAGTACTTC.

The V call is TRBV6-4, the J call TRBJ2-3, with a weak D call TRBD2 (6 bases). CDR3 size: 14 residues. Trimming took 3 bases from V and 3 from J, leaving 10 bases between them. CDR1 is MRHNA and CDR2 is SNTAGT in the germline V gene. The DNA for the CDR3 is TGTGCCAGCAGTGAAGGTGGAGGGACAGATACGCAGTATTTT. Its protein is CASSEGGGTDTQYF.

V and J are TRBV18 and TRBJ1-3; possibly TRBD1 for D (6 bases). The CDR3 extends over 15 amino acids. V lost 4 bases and J lost 2, with 12 bases in between. Germline values: CDR1 KGHSH, CDR2 LQKENI. CDR3 amino acids: CASSRGANPGNTIYF. DNA for the CDR3: TGTGCCAGCTCACGGGGGGCAAATCCTGGAAACACCATATATTTT.

The CDR3 region is CASSQPDLSGANVLTF. The CDR3 DNA is TGCGCCAGCAGCCAACCAGATCTCTCTGGGGCCAACGTCCTGACTTTC. The J gene is TRBJ2-6, the V gene TRBV4-1; D gene uncertain. This CDR3 comprises 16 residues. CDR1 is MGHRA and CDR2 is YSYEKL in the germline V gene. V dropped 2 bases and J dropped 0 bases, with 8 bases sitting between them.

The chain recombines TRBV11-2 with TRBJ1-1; 9 nucleotides align to TRBD1. Trimming removed 5 bases from V and 3 bases from J; junction bases left unmatched: 4. This CDR3 has 14 amino acids. CDR1 SGHAT and CDR2 FQNNGV come from the germline V gene. CDR3 loop: CASSLDRGYTEAFF. The DNA of the CDR3 is TGTGCCAGCAGCCTGGACAGGGGTTACACTGAAGCTTTCTTT.

The chain joins TRBV28 to TRBJ2-2, with 7 bases that match TRBD1. Germline V lookup: CDR1 MDHEN, CDR2 SYDVKM. The CDR3 length is 15 residues. With 4 bases clipped from V and 6 bases from J, the junction kept 8 bases outside the gene matches. CDR3 DNA sequence: TGTGCCAGCAGTTCAACAGGGGCACGCGCCGGGGAGCTGTTTTTT. Translating it yields CASSSTGARAGELFF.

V gene TRBV5-1 combines with J gene TRBJ2-1, with 8 positions matching TRBD2. The germline CDR1 and CDR2 sequences are SGHRS and YFSETQ. V shed 2 bases, J shed 4 bases, and the junction held 5 bases outside the gene matches. CDR3 length: 15 residues. CDR3 DNA sequence: TGCGCCAGCAGCTTTACTAGCGGTCCTTACAATGAGCAGTTCTTC. Amino acid sequence: CASSFTSGPYNEQFF. The full variable domain, rest sourced from reference TRBV5-1 and TRBJ2-1, is KAGVTQTPRYLIKTRGQQVTLSCSPISGHRSVSWYQQTPGQGLQFLFEYFSETQRNKGNFPGRFSGRQFSNSRSEMNVSTLELGDSALYLCASSFTSGPYNEQFFGPGTRLTVL.

The V gene is TRBV28, the J gene TRBJ1-1; the D gene is possibly TRBD1 (6 bases). V lost 6 bases and J lost 3, with 20 bases in between. CDR3 length equals 16 residues. Germline CDR1 and CDR2: MDHEN and SYDVKM. The CDR3 sequence is CASSQAHRVLYTEAFF. The CDR3 DNA reads as TGTGCCAGCAGCCAAGCCCACAGGGTGTTGTACACTGAAGCTTTCTTT.

The V call is TRBV4-1, the J call TRBJ2-2, with TRBD2 matching over 7 bases. With 0 bases clipped from V and 3 bases from J, the junction kept 7 bases outside the gene matches. The CDR3 totals 17 residues. Germline V CDR1 and CDR2: MGHRA, YSYEKL. The CDR3 loop is CASSQDISGHYTGELFF. Here the CDR3 DNA reads TGCGCCAGCAGCCAAGATATTAGCGGGCATTACACCGGGGAGCTGTTTTTT.

In its sample, this clone was seen a few times. The chain has TRBV5-1 and TRBJ1-2; no firm D call. CDR1 and CDR2 (germline): SGHRS, YFSETQ. The CDR3 length is 14 residues. Trimming took off 1 base at V and 4 bases at J, with 11 bases between the two ends. The CDR3, as DNA: TGCGCCAGCAGCTTGCCGGCAGGAATCTATGGCTACACCTTC. Translated, it gives CASSLPAGIYGYTF.

The rearrangement links TRBV5-4 to TRBJ2-5; TRBD2 matches 7 bases. Germline CDR1 is SGHNT and CDR2 is YYREEE (reference sequence). The V segment lost 4 bases and the J segment 1 base; nucleotides outside the gene matches: 7. This CDR3 has 15 amino acids. CDR3 loop: CASSPWGGFQETQYF. For the CDR3, the DNA is TGTGCCAGCAGCCCTTGGGGGGGATTCCAAGAGACCCAGTACTTC.

The CDR3 nucleotides read TGTGCCAGCAGGACAACTAGCGGGGGCACCGGGGAGCTGTTTTTT. It specifies CASRTTSGGTGELFF. This chain connects TRBV2 to TRBJ2-2; 11 bases match TRBD2. J lost 4 bases, V lost 6 bases, and 4 bases had no gene match. The germline gives CDR1 SNHLY, CDR2 FYNNEI. The CDR3 consists of 15 residues.

CDR3 DNA: TGTGCCAGCAGTACCCGGGACAGACGGGACAAAAACATTCAGTACTTC. This codes for CASSTRDRRDKNIQYF. V and J are TRBV28 and TRBJ2-4; 7 bases map to TRBD1. The length of the CDR3 is 16 residues. Per germline, CDR1 MDHEN and CDR2 SYDVKM. The J segment lost 3 bases and the V segment lost 5 bases, leaving 10 bases of the junction unmatched.

The rearrangement uses TRBV20-1 and TRBJ2-1; D ambiguous. V was shortened by 7 bases and J by 4 bases, with 8 bases between the two germline ends. The CDR3 totals 11 residues. The germline V gene has CDR1 DFQATT and CDR2 SNEGSKA (reference sequence). The CDR3 DNA reads TGCAGTGGTGCCGGATACAATGAGCAGTTCTTC. Protein sequence: CSGAGYNEQFF.

The chain has TRBV30 and TRBJ1-4; TRBD1 might be the D (6 bases). V shed 5 bases and J shed 14 bases, with 15 bases lying between them. This CDR3 is built from 11 residues. From germline, CDR1 is GTSNPN and CDR2 SVGIG (reference sequence). This CDR3 reads CAWESGEGLFF. The CDR3 nucleotides are TGTGCCTGGGAGTCAGGGGAAGGGCTGTTTTTT.

This chain uses TRBV19 with TRBJ2-1; possibly TRBD2 for D (5 bases). This CDR3 contains 15 residues. CDR1 is LNHDA and CDR2 is SQIVND in the germline V gene (reference sequence). The V end lost 8 bases, the J end lost 3 bases, and 17 bases lay between the germline ends. The chain's CDR3 is CASGLLEGGYNEQFF. As DNA, the CDR3 is TGTGCCAGTGGGCTTCTCGAAGGAGGCTACAATGAGCAGTTCTTC.

V usage is TRBV18 and J usage is TRBJ2-6, with 7 bases identical to TRBD1. CDR3 size: 15 residues. J gave up 6 bases and V 4 bases, and 6 bases lay outside the gene matches. In germline, CDR1 is KGHSH, CDR2 LQKENI. CDR3: CASSRQTGSANVLTF. CDR3 bases: TGTGCCAGCTCACGCCAGACAGGGTCGGCCAACGTCCTGACTTTC.

The rearrangement links TRBV25-1 to TRBJ2-7; 9 bases are a match to TRBD1. This CDR3 is 15 amino acids long. The V gene's germline CDR1 is MGHDK and CDR2 SYGVNS. V was clipped by 5 bases and J by 2 bases; unmatched bases: 7. DNA of the CDR3: TGTGCCAGCAGTCCCCCCTGGACAGGGGCCTACGAGCAGTACTTC. It is translated as CASSPPWTGAYEQYF.

This clone was seen just once. For the CDR3, the DNA is TGTGCCAGCAGCCTTACTAGGGGGGGGCGAGATGGCTACACCTTC. This sequence encodes CASSLTRGGRDGYTF. V and J are TRBV7-2 and TRBJ1-2; possible D gene TRBD1, 6 bases. The CDR3 extends over 15 amino acids. Trimming left V 5 bases short and J 6 bases short, with 19 bases between. Germline CDR1 reads SGHTA; CDR2 reads FQGNSA. The variable domain in full, completed from reference TRBV7-2 and TRBJ1-2, reads GAGVSQSPSNKVTEKGKDVELRCDPISGHTALYWYRQSLGQGLEFLIYFQGNSAPDKSGLPSDRFSAERTGGSVSTLTIQRTQQEDSAVYLCASSLTRGGRDGYTFGSGTRLTVV.

This clone was observed a few times. This rearrangement joins TRBV28 to TRBJ2-5, with D unclear. Trimming left V 7 bases short and J 5 bases short, with 11 bases between. The CDR3 contains 12 residues. CDR1 and CDR2 from the germline V gene are MDHEN and SYDVKM. CDR3 nucleotide sequence: TGTGCCAGCACCCGCTTAGGGGAGACCCAGTACTTC. Translated, it gives CASTRLGETQYF.

The sample holds a few counts of this clone. The gene calls are TRBV7-6 and TRBJ2-7, with 12 bases matching TRBD2. The V and J ends lost 5 bases and 3 bases, in that order; junction bases with no gene match: 5. Germline CDR1 reads SGHVS; CDR2 reads FNYEAQ. This CDR3 is built from 15 residues. CDR3 residues: CASSALAGGLYEQYF. The CDR3 DNA is TGTGCCAGCAGCGCGCTAGCGGGAGGGCTCTACGAGCAGTACTTC.